This is a list of T cell receptor beta chains from one sample in a study of OX40 agonist ivuxolimab in advanced cancers. Only in-frame clones appear in the TCRdb table, and some are missing; sequencing was by immunoSEQ multiplex PCR. The table has approximately 18,000 clones, roughly 71% seen once. The sequencing here drew on CD4+ or CD8+ T cells sorted from blood, taken in a trial of the OX40 agonist ivuxolimab. Receptors were obtained from an adult with an advanced solid tumor such as melanoma, head and neck, liver or kidney cancer. The CDR3 runs from the conserved cysteine through the conserved F or W. D genes are given only for firm matches. Clone sizes are given selectively: once, few, many, or a class where the clone is expanded.

clone size,J gene,V gene,D gene,CDR3 protein,CDR3 DNA
medium-sized,TRBJ2-7,TRBV28,TRBD1,CASSLLTGEEQYF,TGTGCCAGCAGTTTACTTACAGGGGAAGAGCAGTACTTC
.,TRBJ1-5,TRBV27,.,CASSLWGAEGNQPQHF,TGTGCCAGCAGTTTGTGGGGGGCAGAGGGCAATCAGCCCCAGCATTTT
few,TRBJ1-4,TRBV7-9,TRBD1,CASSPSETGANEKLFF,TGTGCCAGCAGCCCGTCGGAAACAGGGGCGAATGAAAAACTGTTTTTT
few,TRBJ1-5,TRBV28,.,CASSLTFSNQPQHF,TGTGCCAGCAGCCTGACATTCAGCAATCAGCCCCAGCATTTT
few,TRBJ2-2,TRBV9,.,CASSPYSTNTGELFF,TGTGCCAGCAGCCCTTACTCTACGAACACCGGGGAGCTGTTTTTT
medium-sized,TRBJ2-2,TRBV28,TRBD1,CASRRDREYTGELFF,TGTGCCAGCAGGCGAGACAGGGAGTACACCGGGGAGCTGTTTTTT
.,TRBJ2-1,TRBV9,TRBD2,CASSVASGRAYNEQFF,TGTGCCAGCAGCGTAGCAAGCGGGAGGGCCTACAATGAGCAGTTCTTC
.,TRBJ2-7,TRBV4-1,TRBD2,CASSQKGPASGSHEQYF,TGCGCCAGCAGCCAAAAGGGCCCGGCTAGCGGGAGTCACGAGCAGTACTTC
.,TRBJ2-7,TRBV27,.,CASSLKQGGWEQYF,TGTGCCAGCAGTTTAAAGCAGGGGGGATGGGAGCAGTACTTC
.,TRBJ2-1,TRBV6-5,.,CASSYFGATYNEQFF,TGTGCCAGCAGTTACTTCGGGGCAACCTACAATGAGCAGTTCTTC
.,TRBJ2-1,TRBV5-1,TRBD1,CASSLSPGTGFEQFF,TGCGCCAGCAGCTTAAGTCCCGGGACAGGGTTTGAGCAGTTCTTC
.,TRBJ2-1,TRBV11-2,TRBD1,CASRSGTGYLNEQFF,TGTGCCAGCAGATCCGGGACAGGCTATCTCAATGAGCAGTTCTTC
.,TRBJ1-1,TRBV9,.,CASSADSGNTEAFF,TGTGCCAGCAGCGCAGACTCGGGGAACACTGAAGCTTTCTTT
.,TRBJ2-2,TRBV5-6,.,CASSRPTGTGELFF,TGTGCCAGCAGCCGTCCTACAGGGACCGGGGAGCTGTTTTTT
.,TRBJ2-7,TRBV5-1,.,CASSLEGVVEQYF,TGCGCCAGCAGCTTGGAAGGAGTGGTCGAGCAGTACTTC
.,TRBJ1-2,TRBV13,TRBD1,CASSLRRTGGYGYTF,TGTGCCAGCAGCTTACGCCGGACAGGGGGCTATGGCTACACCTTC
.,TRBJ1-2,TRBV7-3,.,CASSLGAGEGYGYTF,TGTGCCAGCAGCTTAGGTGCGGGGGAAGGGTATGGCTACACCTTC
.,TRBJ2-1,TRBV29-1,.,CSVEWLGRQFF,TGCAGCGTTGAATGGTTGGGTAGGCAGTTCTTC
.,TRBJ2-1,TRBV4-3,TRBD2,CASSQAPAGGPLDEQFF,TGCGCCAGCAGCCAAGCGCCAGCGGGAGGGCCATTGGATGAGCAGTTCTTC